These T cell receptor beta chains were read from a single sample in a study of technical replicates of blood from several donors. Assay used: immunoSEQ multiplex PCR; TCRdb lists only in-frame clones, some missing. The sample lists approximately 31,000 clones, roughly 92% occurring once. Sequencing input: PBMCs. These receptors all come from a human donor in good health. Some clones in this sample may be carry-over from other donors' samples. CDR3s include the opening cysteine and the closing phenylalanine or tryptophan. D genes are given only for firm matches. Rows may omit the clone size; those that give it use once, few, many or a size class.

V gene: TRBV11-2; D gene: NA; clone size: NA; J gene: TRBJ1-2; CDR3 protein: CASSRTSANYGYTF; CDR3 DNA: TGTGCCAGCAGCCGGACTTCAGCTAACTATGGCTACACCTTC
V gene: TRBV4-1; D gene: NA; clone size: NA; J gene: TRBJ1-2; CDR3 protein: CASSETVTYGYTF; CDR3 DNA: TGCGCCAGCAGCGAAACAGTCACCTATGGCTACACCTTC
V gene: TRBV29-1; D gene: TRBD2; clone size: NA; J gene: TRBJ2-5; CDR3 protein: CSARSPGLGPSETQYF; CDR3 DNA: TGCAGCGCGAGGAGTCCGGGACTAGGGCCGTCAGAGACCCAGTACTTC
V gene: TRBV7-2; D gene: TRBD2; clone size: NA; J gene: TRBJ2-7; CDR3 protein: CASSRVSAGGGYEQYF; CDR3 DNA: TGTGCCAGCAGCCGTGTTTCGGCGGGGGGAGGCTACGAGCAGTACTTC
V gene: TRBV2; D gene: TRBD1; clone size: NA; J gene: TRBJ1-5; CDR3 protein: CASRDRENSPQHF; CDR3 DNA: TGTGCCAGCAGGGACAGGGAAAATTCGCCCCAGCATTTT
V gene: TRBV12-5; D gene: NA; clone size: NA; J gene: TRBJ1-1; CDR3 protein: CASGLQGLITEAFF; CDR3 DNA: TGTGCTAGTGGTTTGCAGGGCTTGATCACTGAAGCTTTCTTT
V gene: TRBV11-2; D gene: TRBD1; clone size: NA; J gene: TRBJ2-5; CDR3 protein: CASSRDRGQETQYF; CDR3 DNA: TGTGCCAGCAGCCGAGACAGGGGGCAAGAGACCCAGTACTTC
V gene: TRBV9; D gene: NA; clone size: NA; J gene: TRBJ1-4; CDR3 protein: CASSAAGATNEKLFF; CDR3 DNA: TGTGCCAGCAGCGCCGCGGGTGCAACTAATGAAAAACTGTTTTTT
V gene: TRBV4-2; D gene: NA; clone size: NA; J gene: TRBJ1-1; CDR3 protein: CASSPGGGRHTEAFF; CDR3 DNA: TGTGCCAGCAGCCCGGGAGGGGGGCGGCACACTGAAGCTTTCTTT
V gene: TRBV2; D gene: TRBD2; clone size: NA; J gene: TRBJ2-7; CDR3 protein: CASTLAGGPYEQYF; CDR3 DNA: TGTGCCAGCACTCTAGCGGGGGGTCCCTACGAGCAGTACTTC
V gene: TRBV6-6; D gene: TRBD2; clone size: NA; J gene: TRBJ2-3; CDR3 protein: CASRPSSGGGDTQYF; CDR3 DNA: TGTGCCAGCAGACCCTCTAGCGGGGGGGGAGATACGCAGTATTTT
V gene: TRBV7-2; D gene: NA; clone size: NA; J gene: TRBJ2-5; CDR3 protein: CASSLGGGSGTYF; CDR3 DNA: TGTGCCAGCAGCTTAGGGGGGGGGAGCGGGACATACTTC
V gene: TRBV5-4; D gene: NA; clone size: NA; J gene: TRBJ1-2; CDR3 protein: CASSPPGLEGYTF; CDR3 DNA: TGTGCCAGCAGCCCACCGGGACTAGAGGGCTACACCTTC
V gene: TRBV2; D gene: TRBD1; clone size: NA; J gene: TRBJ1-5; CDR3 protein: CASSDTGGNQPQHF; CDR3 DNA: TGTGCCAGCAGTGATACAGGGGGCAATCAGCCCCAGCATTTT
V gene: TRBV4-3; D gene: NA; clone size: NA; J gene: TRBJ1-2; CDR3 protein: CASSQDLRGYGYTF; CDR3 DNA: TGCGCCAGCAGCCAAGATCTTAGGGGCTATGGCTACACCTTC
V gene: TRBV5-4; D gene: TRBD2; clone size: NA; J gene: TRBJ2-7; CDR3 protein: CASSPGAIGTRNYEQYF; CDR3 DNA: TGTGCCAGCAGCCCAGGTGCCATAGGGACTAGAAACTACGAGCAGTACTTC
V gene: TRBV7-9; D gene: TRBD1; clone size: NA; J gene: TRBJ1-2; CDR3 protein: CASSLATGGGYTF; CDR3 DNA: TGTGCCAGCAGCTTAGCAACAGGGGGTGGCTACACCTTC
V gene: TRBV7-3; D gene: TRBD2; clone size: NA; J gene: TRBJ2-3; CDR3 protein: CASSSGLAGDTQYF; CDR3 DNA: TGTGCCAGCAGCTCCGGACTAGCGGGAGATACGCAGTATTTT
V gene: TRBV5-1; D gene: NA; clone size: once; J gene: TRBJ1-2; CDR3 protein: CASSLWQGKFNYGYTF; CDR3 DNA: TGCGCCAGCAGCTTGTGGCAGGGGAAGTTTAACTATGGCTACACCTTC
V gene: TRBV19; D gene: TRBD1; clone size: once; J gene: TRBJ1-5; CDR3 protein: CASSIGTGRPQHF; CDR3 DNA: TGTGCCAGTAGTATAGGGACAGGGAGGCCCCAGCATTTT
V gene: TRBV11-2; D gene: TRBD1; clone size: NA; J gene: TRBJ1-2; CDR3 protein: CASSEGDRVTYGYTF; CDR3 DNA: TGTGCCAGCAGCGAAGGGGACAGGGTGACTTATGGCTACACCTTC
V gene: TRBV5-6; D gene: NA; clone size: NA; J gene: TRBJ1-5; CDR3 protein: CASSASGENQPQHF; CDR3 DNA: TGTGCCAGCAGCGCTAGCGGGGAGAATCAGCCCCAGCATTTT
V gene: TRBV6-5; D gene: TRBD2; clone size: NA; J gene: TRBJ2-1; CDR3 protein: CASSWTSGLYNEQFF; CDR3 DNA: TGTGCCAGCAGTTGGACTAGCGGGTTATACAATGAGCAGTTCTTC
V gene: TRBV6-5; D gene: TRBD2; clone size: NA; J gene: TRBJ2-7; CDR3 protein: CASSWRGKRGSYEQYF; CDR3 DNA: TGTGCCAGCAGTTGGCGGGGGAAGCGGGGGTCCTACGAGCAGTACTTC
V gene: TRBV15; D gene: TRBD2; clone size: NA; J gene: TRBJ2-7; CDR3 protein: CATSRESGAYEQYF; CDR3 DNA: TGTGCCACCAGCAGAGAAAGCGGGGCCTACGAGCAGTACTTC
V gene: TRBV19; D gene: NA; clone size: NA; J gene: TRBJ2-7; CDR3 protein: CASSIDRLGSEQYF; CDR3 DNA: TGTGCCAGTAGTATAGATCGGCTAGGAAGCGAGCAGTACTTC
V gene: TRBV27; D gene: NA; clone size: NA; J gene: TRBJ2-5; CDR3 protein: CASSPRGNQETQYF; CDR3 DNA: TGTGCCAGCAGCCCCCGGGGGAACCAAGAGACCCAGTACTTC
V gene: TRBV5-4; D gene: TRBD2; clone size: NA; J gene: TRBJ2-7; CDR3 protein: CASSFAGGFYEQYF; CDR3 DNA: TGTGCCAGCAGCTTCGCCGGGGGGTTCTACGAGCAGTACTTC
V gene: TRBV6-4; D gene: NA; clone size: once; J gene: TRBJ1-2; CDR3 protein: CASSPGGQDYGYTF; CDR3 DNA: TGTGCCAGCAGCCCCGGGGGGCAGGACTATGGCTACACCTTC
V gene: TRBV4-3; D gene: TRBD2; clone size: NA; J gene: TRBJ2-1; CDR3 protein: CASSPRTSGGAGEQFF; CDR3 DNA: TGCGCCAGCAGCCCACGGACTAGCGGGGGGGCCGGAGAGCAGTTCTTC
V gene: TRBV10-1; D gene: NA; clone size: NA; J gene: TRBJ2-5; CDR3 protein: CASSDCGRGETQYF; CDR3 DNA: TGCGCCAGCAGTGATTGTGGCCGAGGGGAGACCCAGTACTTC
V gene: TRBV7-3; D gene: NA; clone size: NA; J gene: TRBJ2-1; CDR3 protein: CASSLQAAYNEQFF; CDR3 DNA: TGTGCCAGCAGCTTACAAGCGGCGTACAATGAGCAGTTCTTC
V gene: TRBV4-2; D gene: NA; clone size: NA; J gene: TRBJ1-3; CDR3 protein: CASSQDRGSGNTIYF; CDR3 DNA: TGTGCCAGCAGCCAAGACAGGGGCTCTGGAAACACCATATATTTT